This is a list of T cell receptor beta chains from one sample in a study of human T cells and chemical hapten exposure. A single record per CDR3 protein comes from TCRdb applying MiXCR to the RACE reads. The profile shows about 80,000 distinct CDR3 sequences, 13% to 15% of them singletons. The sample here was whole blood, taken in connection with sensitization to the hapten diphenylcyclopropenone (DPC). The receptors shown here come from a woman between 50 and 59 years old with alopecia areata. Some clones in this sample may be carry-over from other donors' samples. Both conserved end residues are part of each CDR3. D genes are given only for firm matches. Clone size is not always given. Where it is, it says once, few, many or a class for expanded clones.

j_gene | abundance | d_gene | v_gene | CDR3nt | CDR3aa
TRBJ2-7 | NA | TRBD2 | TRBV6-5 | TGTGCCAGCAGTTACGATGCGGGAGCAAACTACGAGCAGTACTTC | CASSYDAGANYEQYF
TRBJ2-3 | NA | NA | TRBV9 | TGTGCCAGCAGCCCATGGAGGGGCACAGATACGCAGTATTTT | CASSPWRGTDTQYF
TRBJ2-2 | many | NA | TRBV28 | TGTGCCAGCAGTACTAGGAGTGGGGACACCGGGGAGCTGTTTTTT | CASSTRSGDTGELFF
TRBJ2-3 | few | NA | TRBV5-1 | TGCGCCAGCAGCGGGTCTAGGAGAGAAGGAGCAGATACGCAGTATTTT | CASSGSRREGADTQYF
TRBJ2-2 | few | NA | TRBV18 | TGTGCCAGCTCACCACCTAGCAGGAACACCGGGGAGCTGTTTTTT | CASSPPSRNTGELFF
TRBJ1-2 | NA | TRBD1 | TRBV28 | TGTGCCAGCAGACGGACAGGCCGAATGCATGGCTACACCTTC | CASRRTGRMHGYTF
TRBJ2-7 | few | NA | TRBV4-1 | TGCGCCAGCAGCAAGAAGTGGGCCCACGAGCAGTACTTC | CASSKKWAHEQYF
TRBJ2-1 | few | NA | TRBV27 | TGTGCCAGCAGTTTAATGTCCAGGGCTGCGGTCAATGAGCAGTTCTTC | CASSLMSRAAVNEQFF
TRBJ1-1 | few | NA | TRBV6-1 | TGTGCCAGCCACACCCTTCAACTATTGAACACTGAAGCTTTCTTT | CASHTLQLLNTEAFF
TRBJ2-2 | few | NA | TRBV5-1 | TGCGCCAGCACCTTTCCCGAGGGTCCCGGGGAGCTGTTTTTT | CASTFPEGPGELFF
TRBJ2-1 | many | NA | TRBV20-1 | TGCAGTGCCGTTAGGGGGGCTAGCGAGTACAATGAGCAGTTCTTC | CSAVRGASEYNEQFF
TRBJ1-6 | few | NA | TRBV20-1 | TGCAGTGCTAGAGCAGGCCTTCTCTCACCCCTCCACTTT | CSARAGLLSPLHF
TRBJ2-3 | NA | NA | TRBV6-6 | TGTGCCAGCAGAGATCGACTCACATGGGGGGTCGCAGATACGCAGTATTTT | CASRDRLTWGVADTQYF
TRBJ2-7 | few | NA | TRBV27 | TGTGCCAGCAGTCCGGGCCAGTTGGCCTGGGAGCAGTACTTC | CASSPGQLAWEQYF
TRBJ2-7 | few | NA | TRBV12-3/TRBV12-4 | TGTGCCAGCAGGCTGGCCTACGAGCAGTACTTC | CASRLAYEQYF
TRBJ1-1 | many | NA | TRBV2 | TGTGCCAGCAAGGAATTCATGAACACTGAAGCTTTCTTT | CASKEFMNTEAFF
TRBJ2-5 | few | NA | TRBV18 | TGTGCCAGCTCACTAACTCGACTGGAGACCCAGTACTTC | CASSLTRLETQYF